Only a few counts were recorded for the clone carrying this T cell receptor beta chain. Its antigen is undetermined. V was trimmed by 0 bases and J by 9 bases, leaving 12 bases between them. Germline V lookup: CDR1 KGHSH, CDR2 LQKENI. The CDR3 extends over 15 amino acids. Assay used: immunoSEQ multiplex PCR; TCRdb lists only in-frame clones, some missing. In the table there are tens of thousands of clones, 70% to 90% of which are singletons. This sample was taken from a study of OX40 agonist ivuxolimab in advanced cancers. Study-wide findings and caveats: Among the nonresponders, some also had low normalized T-cell clonal expansion.

The source was CD4+ or CD8+ T cells sorted from blood, collected in a trial of the OX40 agonist ivuxolimab. The chain carries TRBV18 and TRBJ1-6, with D perhaps TRBD1 (5 bases). The sequence came from an adult with an advanced solid tumor such as melanoma, head and neck, liver or kidney cancer. This chain's CDR3 is CASSPPTGVSSPLHF. CDR3 nucleotide sequence: TGTGCCAGCTCACCACCCACAGGAGTGAGTTCACCCCTCCACTTT.